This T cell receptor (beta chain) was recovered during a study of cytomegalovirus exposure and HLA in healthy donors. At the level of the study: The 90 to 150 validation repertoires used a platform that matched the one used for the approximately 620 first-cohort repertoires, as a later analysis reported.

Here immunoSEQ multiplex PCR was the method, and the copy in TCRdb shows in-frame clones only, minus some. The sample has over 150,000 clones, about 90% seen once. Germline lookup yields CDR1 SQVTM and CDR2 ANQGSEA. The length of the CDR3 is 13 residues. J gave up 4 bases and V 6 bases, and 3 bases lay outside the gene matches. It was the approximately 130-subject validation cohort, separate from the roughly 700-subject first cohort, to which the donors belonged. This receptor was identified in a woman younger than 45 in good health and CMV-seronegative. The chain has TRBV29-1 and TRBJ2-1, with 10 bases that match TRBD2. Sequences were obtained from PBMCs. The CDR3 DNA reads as TGCAGCGTCGGACTAGCGGTATACAATGAGCAGTTCTTC. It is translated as CSVGLAVYNEQFF.